This T cell receptor beta chain derives from a study of metastatic and nonmetastatic thyroid tumors. TCRdb re-called clones via MiXCR from the PCR reads. The sample consists of approximately 31,000 clones, roughly 30% of them appearing once. This clone was counted at least ten times. Its specificity is not known. Thyroid surgery had not been preceded by any treatment in any patient. The CDR3 totals 14 residues. Trimming shortened V by 2 bases and J by 4 bases, and 9 bases separated the two germline ends. Notes on the study in general: Malignant thyroid tumors reportedly had TCR beta diversity that was significantly higher than in benign nodules, in blood and tumor.

This sequence originates from a female donor with papillary thyroid cancer or a benign thyroid nodule (not recorded which). Some clones in this sample may be carry-over from other donors' samples. The chain combines TRBV12-3 or TRBV12-4 with TRBJ1-5; a weak D match, TRBD1 (6 bases). Sequenced input: blood. CDR3 DNA sequence: TGTGCCAGCAGTTTATCGGACAGAAATCAGCCCCAGCATTTT. Protein sequence: CASSLSDRNQPQHF.